The sequence of this T cell receptor beta chain was determined in a study of radiotherapy plus CTLA-4 blockade in lung cancer. Study-level information: Among patients, approximately 17% showed objective responses, and over 30% had disease control. General observations from the study: Among blood TCR repertoires after radiotherapy plus ipilimumab, tumor-derived clones expanded.

Using immunoSEQ multiplex PCR, the repertoire was profiled, and TCRdb retains in-frame clones only, with some absent. The sample lists 95,000 to 150,000 clones; 90% were seen once. Receiving focal radiation plus CTLA-4 blockade with ipilimumab were patients who had chemo-refractory metastatic non-small-cell lung cancer. Comment on this clone: What it binds is not known.

Germline V lookup: CDR1 SQVTM, CDR2 ANQGSEA. The CDR3 spans 13 residues. V dropped 5 bases and J dropped 1 base, with 10 bases sitting between them. This receptor was taken from a human donor with non-small cell lung cancer that progressed on radiotherapy plus ipilimumab. This chain links TRBV29-1 with TRBJ2-3; D may be TRBD1 (6 bases). The sample was peripheral blood, taken from a patient treated with radiotherapy plus ipilimumab. The CDR3 DNA follows: TGCAGCGTTACAGGACAGCGCACAGATACGCAGTATTTT. Encoded protein: CSVTGQRTDTQYF.